The sequence of this T cell receptor (beta chain) was determined in a study of CD8 T cells in Susac syndrome. Study-level information: Patients with Susac syndrome, at blood draw, were therapy-naive, on corticosteroids, or on intravenous immunoglobulin alone.

Trimming stripped 1 base from V and 4 bases from J, with 4 bases between. The CDR3 spans 12 residues. Germline loops: CDR1 SNHLY, CDR2 FYNNEI. Reverse transcription used roughly 0.5 to 1 ug RNA and random hexamers. MiXCR, run by TCRdb on the immunoSEQ multiplex PCR reads, gives a single entry per CDR3 protein. Here the sample spans 150,000 to 180,000 distinct CDR3 sequences, roughly 96% being singletons. Sequencing input: CD4+ T cells from PBMCs. This clonotype originated in a human donor with Susac syndrome. The chain carries TRBV2 and TRBJ1-2; no firm D call. This chain's CDR3 is CASSEGSYGYTF. The CDR3 DNA sequence: TGTGCCAGCAGTGAAGGCAGCTATGGCTACACCTTC.